These 14 T cell receptor beta chains share one sample of origin, sequenced in a study of T-cell reconstitution after alpha-beta-depleted transplantation in children. Study observations and caveats: Newly produced T cells mostly accounted for T-cell counts and diversity one year post-transplant.

The TCRbeta library was prepared with unique molecular identifiers. Using its own MiXCR run on the PCR reads, TCRdb lists one record per CDR3 protein. Among some 300,000 distinct CDR3 sequences, around 7.1% were seen once, and the ten largest hold approximately 8.2%. Their antigens are not known. The input for sequencing was peripheral blood, taken 360 days after TCRalphabeta/CD19-depleted stem cell transplant. These TCRs come from a female patient aged 2 to 10 who had a stem cell transplant for Fanconi anemia, so the T cells may come from the graft donor.

The chain couples TRBV7-3 to TRBJ1-2, with D uncertain. Germline V gene data show CDR1 as SGHTA and CDR2 as FQGTGA. CDR3 length equals 11 residues. With 4 bases removed from V and 6 bases from J, the gap between germline ends came to 6 bases. CDR3: CASSSKNGYTF. DNA for the CDR3: TGTGCCAGCAGCTCTAAGAATGGCTACACCTTC.

The sample holds a few counts of this clonotype. V usage is TRBV6-5 and J usage is TRBJ1-6; the match to TRBD1 covers 9 bases. V shed 4 bases, J shed 5 bases, and the junction held 9 bases outside the gene matches. CDR3 length: 17 residues. Germline CDR1 is MNHEY and CDR2 is SVGAGI. The CDR3 loop is CASSFPIRTGDNSPLHF. The CDR3 nucleotides read TGTGCCAGCAGTTTCCCGATTAGGACAGGGGATAATTCACCCCTCCACTTT.

This clonotype was counted ten times or more. The CDR3 DNA is TGTGCCAGCAGTTTCGGGACTAGCGGTCCCCCTAGCACAGATACGCAGTATTTT. Translation: CASSFGTSGPPSTDTQYF. The genes are TRBV28 and TRBJ2-3; 11 nucleotides match TRBD2. Per the germline V gene, CDR1 is MDHEN and CDR2 is SYDVKM. Trimming removed 3 bases from V and 0 bases from J; junction bases left unmatched: 8. This CDR3 is 18 amino acids long.

This clonotype was seen a few times. The chain uses TRBV7-2 and TRBJ1-1; D is possibly TRBD1 (5 bases). The germline V gene encodes CDR1 SGHTA and CDR2 FQGNSA. Trimming stripped 3 bases from V and 1 base from J, with 12 bases between. CDR3 length: 15 amino acids. The CDR3 region is CASSFQGSENTEAFF. The DNA for the CDR3 is TGTGCCAGCAGCTTCCAGGGTAGTGAGAACACTGAAGCTTTCTTT.

At least ten counts were recorded for this clonotype. The chain combines TRBV6-4 with TRBJ2-2; no clear D. Trimming shortened V by 0 bases and J by 7 bases, and 6 bases separated the two germline ends. Germline values: CDR1 MRHNA, CDR2 SNTAGT. CDR3 length: 13 amino acids. The CDR3 here is CASSDSHDGELFF. For the CDR3, the DNA is TGTGCCAGCAGTGACTCGCACGACGGGGAGCTGTTTTTT.

In this sample, this clonotype turned up a few times. This chain uses TRBV7-7 with TRBJ1-2, with a weak D call TRBD1 (5 bases). From germline, CDR1 is SSHAT and CDR2 FNYEAQ (reference sequence). V lost 5 bases and J 6 bases, leaving 25 bases between the germline ends. CDR3 size: 17 residues. CDR3 region: CASSTVQGLVQRDGYTF. As DNA, the CDR3 is TGTGCCAGCAGCACCGTCCAGGGTCTAGTTCAGCGGGATGGCTACACCTTC.

This clonotype was seen at least ten times. The V and J genes are TRBV10-3 and TRBJ2-1, with TRBD2 identical over 14 bases. In germline, CDR1 is ENHRY, CDR2 SYGVKD. Trimming took 10 bases from V and 0 from J; bases not matched to a gene: 11. The CDR3 has 18 amino acids. The CDR3 sequence is CATSGLAGDPSSYNEQFF. The DNA of the CDR3 is TGTGCCACATCGGGACTAGCGGGAGACCCTTCCTCCTACAATGAGCAGTTCTTC.

The sample holds a few counts of this clonotype. The genes are TRBV7-8 and TRBJ2-2; 11 nucleotides match TRBD2. Trimming at V came to 2 bases and at J to 6 bases, leaving 5 bases not matched to a gene. The CDR3 length is 16 residues. The germline gives CDR1 SGHVS, CDR2 FQNEAQ. The CDR3 is CASSLRLAGISGELFF. Written as DNA, the CDR3 is TGTGCCAGCAGCTTACGACTAGCGGGAATATCCGGGGAGCTGTTTTTT.

There are many counts of this clonotype. This CDR3 reads CSVREGLAGEFREYF. For the CDR3, the DNA is TGCAGCGTCAGGGAGGGACTAGCGGGAGAGTTCCGAGAGTACTTC. The chain employs TRBV29-1 and TRBJ2-4; 14 nucleotides line up with TRBD2. V was clipped by 6 bases and J by 14 bases; unmatched bases: 15. CDR1 and CDR2 (germline): SQVTM, ANQGSEA. The CDR3 loop spans 15 amino acids.

Note on this clonotype: Being one base from a much bigger clone, this may be a read error. The J gene is TRBJ2-1, the V gene TRBV20-1; TRBD1 is a possible D gene (5 bases). Germline assignment: CDR1 DFQATT and CDR2 SNEGSKA (reference sequence). This CDR3 has 12 amino acids. The CDR3 DNA reads as TGCAGTGCCACTCCGACAGCAAATGAGCAGTCCTTC. This translates into CSATPTANEQSF.

This clonotype was found many times. The chain carries TRBV20-1 and TRBJ2-5, with 9 bases fitting TRBD1. Germline values: CDR1 DFQATT, CDR2 SNEGSKA (reference sequence). The junction had 10 bases not matched to a gene; V was cut back by 6 bases and J by 8 bases. This CDR3 has 13 amino acids. CDR3 sequence reads: CSARHGQGQTQYF. CDR3 DNA: TGCAGTGCCCGTCACGGACAGGGGCAAACCCAGTACTTC.

This clonotype was observed at least ten times. The rearrangement uses TRBV28 and TRBJ1-2; TRBD1 aligns across 11 bases. Germline lookup yields CDR1 MDHEN and CDR2 SYDVKM. This CDR3 is built from 12 residues. The V gene end was trimmed by 8 bases and the J gene end by 5 bases; junction bases not matched to a gene: 1. CDR3 coding DNA: TGTGCCAGCGGGACAGGGGGTTATGGCTACACCTTC. This sequence encodes CASGTGGYGYTF.

This clonotype was observed many times. CDR3 in amino acids: CSVPGPSSYEQYF. For the CDR3, the DNA is TGCAGTGTCCCGGGCCCCAGCTCCTACGAGCAGTACTTC. The chain couples TRBV20-1 to TRBJ2-7, with D hard to call. Germline V gene lookup returns CDR1 DFQATT and CDR2 SNEGSKA (reference sequence). The CDR3 has 13 amino acids. V gave up 7 bases and J gave up 0 bases, with 13 bases separating them.

This clonotype occurred a few times. The chain combines TRBV6-5 with TRBJ1-1, with D maybe TRBD1 (5 bases). V lost 2 bases, J lost 6 bases, and 10 bases lay in between. Germline-derived CDR1 and CDR2 are MNHEY and SVGAGI. The CDR3 has 13 residues. In DNA, the CDR3 is TGTGCCAGCAGTTACATTGGGGCCGCTGAAGCTTTCTTT. It yields the protein CASSYIGAAEAFF.